Listed below are T cell receptor beta chains from one sample, sequenced in a study of blood T cell repertoires in COVID-19. Sequenced by immunoSEQ multiplex PCR; TCRdb stores in-frame clones only, minus some. The sample consists of a few hundred thousand clones, about 85% of them appearing once. The sequenced sample consisted of peripheral blood. Receptor source: a woman in her sixties who had recovered from COVID-19. Both conserved end residues are part of each CDR3. Fields, in order: CDR3 length, clone size, J gene, V gene, D gene, CDR3 DNA, CDR3 protein. D genes are given only for firm matches. Size is stated for part of the rows, as once, few or many counts, or as a class when the clone is expanded.

17 | . | TRBJ2-1 | TRBV9 | TRBD2 | TGTGCCAGCAGCGTAGGGACCCTTAGCGGGGGGCCCCCTGAGCAGTTCTTC | CASSVGTLSGGPPEQFF
16 | . | TRBJ1-5 | TRBV3-1/TRBV3-2 | . | TGTGCCAGCAGCCGAATCCCAGATAATAGCAATCAGCCCCAGCATTTT | CASSRIPDNSNQPQHF
13 | . | TRBJ2-7 | TRBV11-2 | . | TGTGCCAGCAGGGGACTCCGCTCCTACGAGCAGTACTTC | CASRGLRSYEQYF
11 | once | TRBJ2-1 | TRBV25-1 | TRBD2 | TGTGCCAGCGGGGGGGTCAATGAGCAGTTCTTC | CASGGVNEQFF
13 | . | TRBJ2-7 | TRBV19 | TRBD1 | TGTGCCAGTAGTACAGGACAGGGATACGAGCAGTACTTC | CASSTGQGYEQYF
16 | . | TRBJ1-1 | TRBV4-1 | TRBD1 | TGCGCCAGCAGCCAAGGCCTCGCAGGGGGCCGGACTGAAGCTTTCTTT | CASSQGLAGGRTEAFF
15 | few | TRBJ2-3 | TRBV18 | TRBD2 | TGTGCCAGCTCACTGACTAGCGGGGCCACAGATACGCAGTATTTT | CASSLTSGATDTQYF
16 | . | TRBJ2-3 | TRBV10-3 | TRBD2 | TGTGCCATCAGAGGGGTCTCACGGGGGGACACAGATACGCAGTATTTT | CAIRGVSRGDTDTQYF
16 | . | TRBJ2-7 | TRBV7-2 | TRBD2 | TGTGCCAGCAGCTTATGGGCTAGCGGGGGGTCCTACGAGCAGTACTTC | CASSLWASGGSYEQYF
13 | few | TRBJ2-5 | TRBV10-3 | TRBD1 | TGTGCCACCCTAAAGGACAGGCAAGAGACCCAGTACTTC | CATLKDRQETQYF
12 | . | TRBJ2-4 | TRBV5-6 | . | TGTGCCAGCAGCTACAGGGAAAACATTCAGTACTTC | CASSYRENIQYF
15 | once | TRBJ1-1 | TRBV6-2/TRBV6-3 | TRBD1 | TGTGCCAGCAGTCAACACAGGGGGGTGAACACTGAAGCTTTCTTT | CASSQHRGVNTEAFF
16 | . | TRBJ2-1 | TRBV3-1/TRBV3-2 | TRBD1 | TGTGCCAGCAGCACCCGGGACAGGGGATCCTACAATGAGCAGTTCTTC | CASSTRDRGSYNEQFF
15 | few | TRBJ2-1 | TRBV15 | . | TGTGCCACGAACAGAGACCTGAGCTCCTACAATGAGCAGTTCTTC | CATNRDLSSYNEQFF
15 | . | TRBJ2-1 | TRBV7-3 | TRBD1 | TGTGCCAGCAGCCCGGACAGGGCCCTCGGGAATGAGCAGTTCTTC | CASSPDRALGNEQFF
14 | . | TRBJ1-1 | TRBV4-1 | TRBD1 | TGCGCCAGCAGCACCAGGGGGGTCGGCACTGAAGCTTTCTTT | CASSTRGVGTEAFF
16 | . | TRBJ1-1 | TRBV7-9 | TRBD1 | TGTGCCAGCAGCCAAGGACAGGGCGTAGGGGACACTGAAGCTTTCTTT | CASSQGQGVGDTEAFF
15 | . | TRBJ1-5 | TRBV23-1 | . | TGCGCCAGCAGTCCAAGCGACGATAGCAATCAGCCCCAGCATTTT | CASSPSDDSNQPQHF
18 | . | TRBJ2-6 | TRBV19 | . | TGTGCCAGTAGTATAACCAGGATGTCGGTTGCGGGGGCCAACGTCCTGACTTTC | CASSITRMSVAGANVLTF
12 | once | TRBJ1-4 | TRBV30 | TRBD1 | TGTGCCTGGGGACAGGGGTGGGAAAAACTGTTTTTT | CAWGQGWEKLFF
12 | . | TRBJ2-7 | TRBV3-1/TRBV3-2 | . | TGTGCCAGCAGCCAAGCAGGCGCCGAGCAGTACTTC | CASSQAGAEQYF
15 | . | TRBJ2-3 | TRBV5-1 | . | TGCGCCAGCAGCTTGGAGTGGCCAGGGCAAGATACGCAGTATTTT | CASSLEWPGQDTQYF
15 | . | TRBJ1-2 | TRBV4-2 | . | TGTGCCAGCAGCCAAGGCTCATCGGGGAACTATGGCTACACCTTC | CASSQGSSGNYGYTF
16 | . | TRBJ2-2 | TRBV18 | . | TGTGCCAGCTCAAAGGCAGGAGAAGGGGGCACCGGGGAGCTGTTTTTT | CASSKAGEGGTGELFF
15 | . | TRBJ2-5 | TRBV7-9 | TRBD2 | TGTGCCAGCGCTGGCAGCGGGGGGGCTACTAAGACCCAGTACTTC | CASAGSGGATKTQYF
16 | . | TRBJ2-7 | TRBV4-3 | TRBD1 | TGCGCCAGCAGCTACTCAGGGACAGGGGAAACCTACGAGCAGTACTTC | CASSYSGTGETYEQYF
13 | . | TRBJ1-2 | TRBV1 | . | TGCACCAGCAGCGTACAGGTGGACTATGGCTACACCTTC | CTSSVQVDYGYTF
15 | . | TRBJ2-3 | TRBV11-2 | TRBD2 | TGTGCCAGCACCTACGGACTAGCGGGGGTGGATACGCAGTATTTT | CASTYGLAGVDTQYF
17 | once | TRBJ1-5 | TRBV21-1 | . | TGTGCCAGCAGCAAAGGTATGGGGACAGCCCGGAGTCAGCCCCAGCATTTT | CASSKGMGTARSQPQHF
17 | . | TRBJ1-4 | TRBV7-9 | TRBD1 | TGTGCCAGCAGCACAAACCGGGCGGGACAGGGCAATGAAAAACTGTTTTTT | CASSTNRAGQGNEKLFF
15 | . | TRBJ2-3 | TRBV9 | TRBD2 | TGTGCCAGCAGCACAGGACTAGCGGTCACAGATACGCAGTATTTT | CASSTGLAVTDTQYF
15 | . | TRBJ1-6 | TRBV18 | TRBD1 | TGTGCCAGCTCACCCAGGGGGGTCTCTAATTCACCCCTCCACTTT | CASSPRGVSNSPLHF
15 | once | TRBJ2-7 | TRBV6-6 | . | TGTGCCAGCAGTTACTTGGCGGGGCCCCACTACGAGCAGTACTTC | CASSYLAGPHYEQYF
14 | . | TRBJ2-7 | TRBV5-1 | . | TGCGCCAGCAGCTTACAGGGTCCTAACTACGAGCAGTACTTC | CASSLQGPNYEQYF
14 | . | TRBJ1-1 | TRBV13 | . | TGTGCCAGCAGCTCTTCCGGAGCCTCCCGGGAACCTTTCTTT | CASSSSGASREPFF
13 | . | TRBJ1-6 | TRBV30 | . | TGTGCCTGGAGTGGGGGGGGGAATTCACCCCTCCACTTT | CAWSGGGNSPLHF
17 | . | TRBJ1-3 | TRBV9 | TRBD1 | TGTGCCAGCAGCGTCGCCGGGACAGGGATGGCTGGAAACACCATATATTTT | CASSVAGTGMAGNTIYF
13 | . | TRBJ2-7 | TRBV2 | . | TGTGCCAGCACCCGCCAGCGAACGGGCGAGCAGTACTTC | CASTRQRTGEQYF
14 | few | TRBJ1-2 | TRBV5-6 | TRBD1 | TGTGCCAGCAGTGCGGGACAGGGGCGCTATGGCTACACCTTC | CASSAGQGRYGYTF
16 | . | TRBJ2-1 | TRBV24-1 | . | TGTGCCACCAGTGAGGGAAAGGGAGTGTCTTACAATGAGCAGTTCTTC | CATSEGKGVSYNEQFF
14 | . | TRBJ2-3 | TRBV11-2 | . | TGTGCCAGCAGCTTATGGGGCGGGGGCGATACGCAGTATTTT | CASSLWGGGDTQYF
12 | . | TRBJ2-2 | TRBV19 | . | TGTGCCAGTAGTCAACCCGGCGGGGAGCTGTTTTTT | CASSQPGGELFF
13 | . | TRBJ1-1 | TRBV11-2 | . | TGTGCCAGCAGCCTTGAGGAGAACACTGAAGCTTTCTTT | CASSLEENTEAFF
15 | . | TRBJ2-1 | TRBV7-8 | . | TGTGCCAGCAGCTTAAACGAGGGTTCCTACAATGAGCAGTTCTTC | CASSLNEGSYNEQFF
14 | . | TRBJ1-6 | TRBV6-5 | . | TGTGCCAGCAGTTACGGGCCCGATAATTCACCCCTCCACTTT | CASSYGPDNSPLHF
15 | . | TRBJ2-5 | TRBV11-2 | . | TGTGCCAGCAGCGCGACTTACAGGGTAGCAGAGACCCAGTACTTC | CASSATYRVAETQYF
15 | . | TRBJ2-5 | TRBV18 | . | TGTGCCAGCTCACCCCCTAGCCGGGAAGGGGAGACCCAGTACTTC | CASSPPSREGETQYF
14 | . | TRBJ2-4 | TRBV30 | TRBD2 | TGTGCCTGGAGTCGGAGCAGCGGGGGGTACATTCAGTACTTC | CAWSRSSGGYIQYF
16 | . | TRBJ2-5 | TRBV27 | TRBD1 | TGTGCCAGCAGTCGGACCCCGGGACAGGGCATCGAGACCCAGTACTTC | CASSRTPGQGIETQYF
14 | . | TRBJ1-1 | TRBV7-8 | . | TGTGCCAGCAGCTTAAGCCGGTTGAACACTGAAGCTTTCTTT | CASSLSRLNTEAFF
17 | . | TRBJ2-1 | TRBV9 | TRBD1 | TGTGCCAGCAGCGTAGGGACAGGCTTCATCTCCTACAATGAGCAGTTCTTC | CASSVGTGFISYNEQFF
14 | . | TRBJ1-2 | TRBV24-1 | . | TGTGCCACCAGTGATTTGTTTGGGGCAGTTGGCTACACCTTC | CATSDLFGAVGYTF